This T cell receptor (beta chain) was identified in a study of human T cells and chemical hapten exposure. Time point described: patch test 3, about 24 weeks after DPC sensitization. Documented treatment: therapeutic diphenylcyclopropenone sensitization with weekly scalp DPC. CDR1 SGHTA and CDR2 FQGTGA come from the germline V gene. This CDR3 has 18 amino acids. V lost 4 bases to trimming and J lost 5 bases; unmatched junction nucleotides: 11. In TCRdb, the RACE reads were re-called with MiXCR into one record per CDR3 protein. The sample holds about 64,000 distinct CDR3 sequences; more than 9.5% are singletons and the top ten take about 2.3%.

This TCR was sampled from a woman aged 30 to 39 with alopecia areata. Some clones in this sample may be carry-over from other donors' samples. The V gene is TRBV7-3, the J gene TRBJ2-3; 14 nucleotides agree with TRBD2. The source was whole blood, collected in connection with sensitization to the hapten diphenylcyclopropenone (DPC). For the CDR3, the DNA is TGTGCCAGCAGCTCCGGGACTAGCGGGAGAAGTTTCCTAGATACGCAGTATTTT. It codes for CASSSGTSGRSFLDTQYF.